These 20 T cell receptor beta chains came from one sample sequenced in a study of PD-1 blockade in mismatch repair-deficient tumors. Clones were sequenced by immunoSEQ multiplex PCR, and TCRdb holds only the in-frame ones, with some missing. The repertoire has 90,000 to 120,000 clones, about four fifths of them found once; the top ten carry 6.3%. This specimen was peripheral blood, taken roughly 35 weeks after starting pembrolizumab. These receptors all come from an adult with mismatch repair-deficient cancer.

CDR3 bases: TGTGCCAGCAGCTTAGTATGGGCAAGGGACACTGAAGCTTTCTTT. It encodes CASSLVWARDTEAFF. The chain links TRBV11-2 to TRBJ1-1; no clear D. CDR3 length: 15 amino acids. From germline, CDR1 is SGHAT and CDR2 FQNNGV. V lost 1 base and J 3 bases, leaving 12 bases between the germline ends.

V usage is TRBV5-6 and J usage is TRBJ2-7, with 9 bases lining up with TRBD1. The germline V gene encodes CDR1 SGHDT and CDR2 YYEEEE. The J segment lost 6 bases and the V segment lost 1 base, leaving 5 bases of the junction unmatched. This CDR3 spans 14 amino acids. Here the CDR3 DNA reads TGTGCCAGCAGCTTGAAGGGACAGGGCGGCGAGCAGTACTTC. It is translated as CASSLKGQGGEQYF.

The genes are TRBV30 and TRBJ2-2; the match to TRBD2 covers 9 bases. The J segment lost 4 bases and the V segment lost 4 bases, leaving 4 bases of the junction unmatched. Germline CDR1 is GTSNPN and CDR2 is SVGIG (reference sequence). This CDR3 comprises 14 residues. CDR3 loop: CAWTLTSGTGELFF. The CDR3, as DNA: TGTGCCTGGACCCTGACTAGCGGCACCGGGGAGCTGTTTTTT.

This clone has only a few counts. The rearrangement links TRBV18 to TRBJ2-7; 8 nucleotides align to TRBD2. The CDR3 runs 13 residues. The junction had 4 bases not matched to a gene; V was cut back by 6 bases and J by 3 bases. Germline CDR1 reads KGHSH; CDR2 reads LQKENI. The CDR3: CASSPTSGYEQYF. The CDR3 DNA is TGTGCCAGCTCGCCCACTAGCGGCTACGAGCAGTACTTC.

The genes are TRBV6-5 and TRBJ2-2; D is uncertain. V shed 8 bases and J shed 4 bases, with 5 bases lying between them. Germline CDR1 reads MNHEY; CDR2 reads SVGAGI. The CDR3 is 11 residues long. The CDR3 DNA sequence: TGTGCCAGCTGGGGCACCGGGGAGCTGTTTTTT. Encoded protein: CASWGTGELFF.

This clone was detected only once. The genes are TRBV4-2 and TRBJ2-7; D unresolved. The ends were cut back, 6 bases at V and 3 bases at J, with 12 bases in the middle. The CDR3 is 13 amino acids. Germline-derived CDR1 and CDR2 are LGHNA and YNFKEQ. CDR3 coding DNA: TGTGCCAGCAGTCCCAGACTGAACTACGAGCAGTACTTC. This gives the protein CASSPRLNYEQYF.

The V and J genes are TRBV7-3 and TRBJ2-2; TRBD2 might be the D (6 bases). From germline, CDR1 is SGHTA and CDR2 FQGTGA. V was clipped by 9 bases and J by 2 bases, with 7 bases between them. There are 12 residues in the CDR3. CDR3 residues: CASSGNTGELFF. Here the CDR3 DNA reads TGTGCCAGTAGCGGAAACACCGGGGAGCTGTTTTTT.

The J gene is TRBJ2-7, the V gene TRBV29-1; either TRBD1 or TRBD2 may supply D (5 bases each). The germline V gene encodes CDR1 SQVTM and CDR2 ANQGSEA. The CDR3 totals 13 residues. The V end lost 4 bases, the J end lost 2 bases, and 12 bases lay between the germline ends. The DNA for the CDR3 is TGCAGCGTTGGGCCAGGGACCACCTACGAGCAGTACTTC. It specifies CSVGPGTTYEQYF.

The chain couples TRBV23-1 to TRBJ2-7; TRBD1 aligns across 12 bases. Being an ORF, TRBV23-1 has a function that is uncertain. Losses at the gene ends were 6 bases for V and 7 bases for J; bases not matched to a gene: 13. The CDR3 length is 16 residues. The CDR3 DNA reads TGCGCCAGCAGCCCTCGCCCGGGACAGGGGGCGAAGGAGCAGTACTTC. Amino acids: CASSPRPGQGAKEQYF.

This clone appeared a single time. This chain joins TRBV11-2 and TRBJ2-6; D is ambiguous. CDR1 and CDR2 (germline): SGHAT, FQNNGV. With 1 base removed from V and 0 bases from J, the gap between germline ends came to 16 bases. This CDR3 is 19 amino acids long. The CDR3 nucleotides read TGTGCCAGCAGCTTAGTTCAGACGACAACGGGCTCTGGGGCCAACGTCCTGACTTTC. This encodes CASSLVQTTTGSGANVLTF.

The genes are TRBV6-1 and TRBJ2-1; 12 bases match TRBD1. V shed 2 bases, J shed 7 bases, and the junction held 6 bases outside the gene matches. The V gene's germline CDR1 is MNHNS and CDR2 SASEGT. This CDR3 has 16 residues. CDR3 residues: CASSERGQGARNEQFF. DNA of the CDR3: TGTGCCAGCAGTGAAAGGGGACAGGGGGCGAGGAATGAGCAGTTCTTC.

V usage is TRBV6-1 and J usage is TRBJ2-7; D tentatively fits TRBD1 or TRBD2 (5 bases each). CDR1 MNHNS and CDR2 SASEGT come from the germline V gene. V was shortened by 4 bases and J by 3 bases, with 16 bases between the two germline ends. This CDR3 contains 15 residues. CDR3 bases: TGTGCCAGCAGTGGGGACGCCCTGTTTGACTACGAGCAGTACTTC. As protein: CASSGDALFDYEQYF.

This rearrangement joins TRBV19 to TRBJ1-1, with D unresolved. Between the trimmed V and J ends, which lost 3 bases and 0 bases, there was a span of 17 bases. Germline-derived CDR1 and CDR2 are LNHDA and SQIVND (reference sequence). This CDR3 is 17 amino acids long. CDR3 sequence reads: CASSMEGDSHMNTEAFF. CDR3 nucleotide sequence: TGTGCCAGTAGTATGGAGGGAGACTCACACATGAACACTGAAGCTTTCTTT. Full variable domain (outside the CDR3, taken from reference TRBV19 and TRBJ1-1): DGGITQSPKYLFRKEGQNVTLSCEQNLNHDAMYWYRQDPGQGLRLIYYSQIVNDFQKGDIAEGYSVSREKKESFPLTVTSAQKNPTAFYLCASSMEGDSHMNTEAFFGQGTRLTVV.

This chain joins TRBV5-1 and TRBJ1-5, with D perhaps TRBD1 (6 bases). V lost 0 bases, J lost 1 base, and 11 bases lay in between. Germline V gene data show CDR1 as SGHRS and CDR2 as YFSETQ. The CDR3 loop spans 16 amino acids. The CDR3 protein is CASSLGMGGSNQPQHF. DNA for the CDR3: TGCGCCAGCAGCTTGGGGATGGGGGGCAGCAATCAGCCCCAGCATTTT.

The chain employs TRBV19 and TRBJ1-2; the D is unclear. The germline CDR1 and CDR2 sequences are LNHDA and SQIVND (reference sequence). The CDR3 runs to 14 residues. V dropped 1 base and J dropped 5 bases, with 11 bases sitting between them. The CDR3, as DNA: TGTGCCAGTAGTATAGCCCCTACTGGGTATGGCTACACCTTC. Translated, it gives CASSIAPTGYGYTF.

This chain joins TRBV28 and TRBJ2-3; tentatively, D is TRBD2 (5 bases). Germline assignment: CDR1 MDHEN and CDR2 SYDVKM. CDR3 length equals 14 residues. The V gene lost 3 bases and the J gene lost 2 bases, with 9 bases spanning the gap. The CDR3 here is CASSFSGITDTQYF. The CDR3 region has the DNA TGTGCCAGCAGTTTCAGCGGAATCACAGATACGCAGTATTTT.

V and J are TRBV6-6 and TRBJ2-3, with 7 bases lining up with TRBD1. V was clipped by 0 bases and J by 3 bases; unmatched bases: 3. This CDR3 spans 15 amino acids. From germline, CDR1 is MNHNY and CDR2 SVGAGI (reference sequence). In nucleotides, the CDR3 is TGTGCCAGCAGTTACTCTGAACAGGGGACAGATACGCAGTATTTT. This encodes CASSYSEQGTDTQYF.

The V call is TRBV25-1, the J call TRBJ2-7; TRBD1 or TRBD2 may be the D gene (5 bases each). The CDR3 runs to 15 residues. Trimming removed 3 bases at V and 1 base at J, with 13 bases between. The germline CDR1 and CDR2 sequences are MGHDK and SYGVNS. This CDR3 reads CASSEGREMSYEQYF. The CDR3, as DNA: TGTGCCAGCAGTGAGGGCAGGGAGATGTCCTACGAGCAGTACTTC.

The chain joins TRBV7-3 to TRBJ2-1; TRBD2 matches 8 bases. CDR1 SGHTA and CDR2 FQGTGA come from the germline V gene. V lost 1 base, J lost 4 bases, and 0 bases stayed unmatched. The CDR3 totals 14 residues. Written as DNA, the CDR3 is TGTGCCAGCAGCTTAATAGCGGGGTACAATGAGCAGTTCTTC. Translation gives CASSLIAGYNEQFF.

The chain carries TRBV7-9 and TRBJ1-2, with a possible D match to TRBD1 (5 bases). This CDR3 is built from 15 residues. Germline assignment: CDR1 SEHNR and CDR2 FQNEAQ (reference sequence). V dropped 3 bases and J dropped 10 bases, with 21 bases sitting between them. CDR3 protein: CASSLAGRGKKDYTF. In DNA, the CDR3 is TGTGCCAGCAGCTTGGCAGGACGGGGGAAAAAGGACTACACCTTC.